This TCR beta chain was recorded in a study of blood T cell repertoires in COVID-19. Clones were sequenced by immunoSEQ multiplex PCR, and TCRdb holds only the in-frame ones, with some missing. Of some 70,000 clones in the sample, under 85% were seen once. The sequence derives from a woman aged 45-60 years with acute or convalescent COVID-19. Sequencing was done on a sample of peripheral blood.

The CDR3 is CASSQNYEQYF. CDR3 sequence (DNA): TGTGCCAGCAGCCAAAACTACGAGCAGTACTTC. This chain links TRBV2 with TRBJ2-7; D is uncertain. V gave up 6 bases and J gave up 3 bases, with 6 bases separating them. Germline CDR1 is SNHLY and CDR2 is FYNNEI. The CDR3 consists of 11 residues.